Shown below are 9 T cell receptor beta chains from a single sample sequenced in a study of T cells after yellow fever vaccination. TCRdb fed the 5' RACE reads into MiXCR, producing one record per CDR3 protein. The table records about 63,000 distinct CDR3 sequences, 6.5% to 9% of them present only once. The sample consisted of CD8+ T cells sorted from PBMCs, taken 15 days after the yellow fever booster vaccination. These receptor sequences come from a man younger than 40 who received the YFV17D yellow fever vaccine.

This clonotype was detected ten times or more. This chain links TRBV19 with TRBJ2-1; D uncertain. Germline assignment: CDR1 LNHDA and CDR2 SQIVND (reference sequence). The CDR3 is 16 amino acids. Deletions cut 7 bases from V and 1 base from J, with 17 bases between. CDR3 in amino acids: CASTSAGDASYNEQFF. The CDR3 nucleotides are TGTGCCAGTACCAGCGCAGGAGACGCATCCTACAATGAGCAGTTCTTC. Together with reference TRBV19 and TRBJ2-1, the CDR3 gives the full variable domain: DGGITQSPKYLFRKEGQNVTLSCEQNLNHDAMYWYRQDPGQGLRLIYYSQIVNDFQKGDIAEGYSVSREKKESFPLTVTSAQKNPTAFYLCASTSAGDASYNEQFFGPGTRLTVL.

This clonotype has a handful of counts. The V gene is TRBV23-1, the J gene TRBJ2-1, with 9 nucleotides matching TRBD2. TRBV23-1 is marked as an open reading frame, function uncertain. With V trimmed by 4 bases and J by 8 bases, 12 bases remained unmatched. The CDR3 runs 16 residues. The CDR3 is CASSPPPRTSAHEQFF. Here the CDR3 DNA reads TGCGCCAGCAGTCCCCCCCCCCGGACTAGCGCCCATGAGCAGTTCTTC.

This clonotype appeared many times. The chain has TRBV11-2 and TRBJ1-2; possible D gene TRBD1, 6 bases. V lost 1 base and J lost 2, with 14 bases in between. CDR1 is SGHAT and CDR2 is FQNNGV in the germline V gene. This CDR3 spans 16 amino acids. CDR3 coding DNA: TGTGCCAGCAGCTTAGGCCCCCTTACAGGGAACTATGGCTACACCTTC. This codes for CASSLGPLTGNYGYTF.

This clonotype occurred many times. The gene calls are TRBV27 and TRBJ2-7; TRBD2 might be the D (6 bases). This CDR3 has 15 residues. CDR1 is MNHEY, CDR2 SMNVEV, per germline (reference sequence). Trimming left V 4 bases short and J 2 bases short, with 15 bases between. CDR3 sequence (DNA): TGTGCCAGCAGTTCCTTCGGGAGCCCCCCCTACGAGCAGTACTTC. Translating gives CASSSFGSPPYEQYF.

In its sample, this clonotype was seen many times. Written as DNA, the CDR3 is TGCAGCGTTGAGATAGCGGGAGGGGGAGAGCAGTTCTTC. It yields the protein CSVEIAGGGEQFF. The rearrangement joins TRBV29-1 to TRBJ2-1; 11 bases match TRBD2. The length of the CDR3 is 13 residues. Trimming at V came to 3 bases and at J to 10 bases, leaving 5 bases not matched to a gene. Per germline, CDR1 SQVTM and CDR2 ANQGSEA.

This clonotype was detected many times. The chain couples TRBV27 to TRBJ2-7, with 7 bases matching TRBD2. The CDR3 is 15 amino acids. J gave up 3 bases and V 1 base, and 6 bases lay outside the gene matches. Germline values: CDR1 MNHEY, CDR2 SMNVEV (reference sequence). CDR3 in DNA: TGTGCCAGCAGTTTATTTGGCGGGAGCGGCTACGAGCAGTACTTC. Translated, it gives CASSLFGGSGYEQYF.

This clonotype was seen many times. The chain links TRBV5-4 to TRBJ2-1; 11 nucleotides align to TRBD2. This CDR3 region has 15 residues. J lost 7 bases, V lost 7 bases, and 10 bases had no gene match. Per germline, CDR1 SGHNT and CDR2 YYREEE (reference sequence). The CDR3 DNA is TGTGCCAGCGGCAAACTAGCGGGAGAGTGGAATGAGCAGTTCTTC. Its translation is CASGKLAGEWNEQFF.

This clonotype was seen at least ten times. The chain links TRBV4-3 to TRBJ2-1, with D tentatively TRBD2 (5 bases). The CDR3 contains 16 residues. CDR1 is LGHNA, CDR2 YSLEER, per germline. Deletions cut 0 bases from V and 8 bases from J, with 17 bases between. CDR3 residues: CASSQDDEGWRHEQFF. The DNA of the CDR3 is TGCGCCAGCAGCCAAGATGACGAGGGATGGAGACATGAGCAGTTCTTC.

This clonotype occurred a few times. J is TRBJ2-7 and V is TRBV7-2, with a weak D call TRBD1 (6 bases). CDR3 length equals 13 residues. Germline-derived CDR1 and CDR2 are SGHTA and FQGNSA. V was cut by 5 bases and J by 9 bases, with 17 bases left in between. CDR3 amino acids: CASSPPPDRRQYF. The CDR3 DNA reads as TGTGCCAGCAGCCCACCTCCCGACAGGCGGCAGTACTTC.